Presented here are 24 T cell receptor beta chains from one specimen sequenced in a study of regulatory T cells in long-lasting Graves disease. Building the TCR beta libraries relied on iRepertoire HTBI primers, and CDR3 regions underwent Arm-PCR. Each CDR3 protein gets one entry after TCRdb re-called the multiplex PCR reads with MiXCR. This sample has roughly 450,000 distinct CDR3 sequences, with around 20% found just once. The time point is: persistent/refractory GD, antithyroid drugs over 5 years with positive TRAb. Isolated PBMC RNA provided the starting material for the TCR library. Sequences were derived from peripheral blood mononuclear cells (PBMCs), sampled when the disease was refractory, from a patient treated with antithyroid drugs. The receptors were gathered from a female donor with Graves disease.

The sample holds a few counts of this clonotype. J is TRBJ1-1 and V is TRBV7-9; unclear D gene. Germline CDR1 and CDR2: SEHNR and FQNEAQ (reference sequence). Trimming left V 7 bases short and J 8 bases short, with 14 bases between. CDR3 length equals 12 residues. The CDR3 sequence is CASTIGPTEAFF. The CDR3 bases are TGTGCCAGCACCATCGGACCGACCGAAGCTTTCTTT.

This chain connects TRBV6-2 or TRBV6-3 to TRBJ2-7; D assignment may be TRBD1 or TRBD2 (6 bases each). The germline V gene encodes CDR1 MNHEY and CDR2 SVGEGT. There are 16 residues in the CDR3. V lost 6 bases, J lost 6 bases, and 24 bases lay in between. The CDR3 reads CASSSKGGTSRGEQYF. The CDR3 bases are TGTGCCAGCAGCTCAAAGGGGGGTACCTCCAGGGGCGAGCAGTACTTC.

There are a few counts of this clonotype. The V gene is TRBV27, the J gene TRBJ2-7; TRBD1 aligns across 8 bases. Unmatched junction bases numbered 7, after V lost 2 bases and J lost 4 bases. This CDR3 has 15 amino acids. Germline V CDR1 and CDR2: MNHEY, SMNVEV (reference sequence). CDR3 loop: CASSLRAGGGYEQYF. The CDR3 DNA reads as TGTGCCAGCAGTTTAAGGGCAGGGGGCGGATACGAGCAGTACTTC.

This clonotype was counted a few times. The chain carries TRBV19 and TRBJ2-7; TRBD1 is a possible D gene (6 bases). CDR1 is LNHDA, CDR2 SQIVND, per germline (reference sequence). The CDR3 has 15 amino acids. Trimming took 4 bases from V and 1 from J, leaving 14 bases between them. The DNA of the CDR3 is TGTGCCAGTAGTAGGAATACGGACAGTTCCTACGAGCAGTACTTC. This encodes CASSRNTDSSYEQYF.

This clonotype showed up just a few times. The rearrangement links TRBV25-1 to TRBJ1-6, with D perhaps TRBD1 (5 bases). The CDR3 extends over 14 amino acids. Germline V lookup: CDR1 MGHDK, CDR2 SYGVNS. Trimming took 4 bases from V and 9 from J, leaving 13 bases between them. The CDR3 spells CASSGRQRGSPLHF. The CDR3, as DNA: TGTGCCAGCAGTGGGCGACAGCGGGGTTCACCCCTCCACTTT.

This clonotype was counted between two and nine times. V is TRBV2 and J is TRBJ1-3, with D unclear. Deletions cut 1 base from V and 5 bases from J, with 3 bases between. The CDR3 has 12 residues. CDR1 and CDR2 (germline): SNHLY, FYNNEI. The chain's CDR3 is CASSEVRNTIYF. Written as DNA, the CDR3 is TGTGCCAGCAGTGAAGTAAGAAACACCATATATTTT.

This clonotype was seen only a few times. The chain links TRBV14 to TRBJ2-2; weak D call: TRBD1 (5 bases). CDR1 and CDR2 from the germline V gene are SGHDN and FVKESK. This CDR3 has 15 residues. Trimming took off 4 bases at V and 7 bases at J, with 16 bases between the two ends. Here the CDR3 DNA reads TGTGCCAGCAGCCGTCAATGGGGCTTCGGCGGGGAGCTGTTTTTT. Translated: CASSRQWGFGGELFF.

A note on this clonotype: One base away lies a much larger clone, so this may be a sequencing read error. The chain links TRBV28 to TRBJ1-6, with D hard to call. The V end was cut by 5 bases, the J end by 7 bases, with 9 bases between. This CDR3 spans 13 amino acids. From germline, CDR1 is MDHEN and CDR2 SYDVKM. The CDR3 DNA reads as TGTGCCAGCAGTATTAAGGGCAATTCACCCCTCCACTTT. It specifies CASSIKGNSPLHF.

The table lists this clonotype with a few counts. This chain uses TRBV6-1 with TRBJ2-7; maybe TRBD1 (6 bases). Germline V CDR1 and CDR2: MNHNS, SASEGT. The CDR3 extends over 13 amino acids. Deletions cut 6 bases from V and 6 bases from J, with 15 bases between. This chain's CDR3 is CASSFDRIGEQYF. The CDR3, as DNA: TGTGCCAGCAGCTTCGACAGGATCGGCGAGCAGTACTTC.

The chain links TRBV7-9 to TRBJ2-6; TRBD1 might be the D (5 bases). V was trimmed by 5 bases and J by 0 bases, leaving 17 bases between them. The CDR3 totals 18 residues. The V gene's germline CDR1 is SEHNR and CDR2 FQNEAQ (reference sequence). The CDR3 DNA sequence: TGTGCCAGCAGCAAAGGACATGGGCTCGACTCTGGGGCCAACGTCCTGACTTTC. This translates into CASSKGHGLDSGANVLTF.

The chain joins TRBV15 to TRBJ2-4; D might be TRBD1 or TRBD2, each matching 6 bases. V was pared by 0 bases and J by 9 bases, with 21 bases between. This CDR3 is built from 17 residues. The germline V gene has CDR1 LNHNV and CDR2 YYDKDF (reference sequence). The CDR3 region has the DNA TGTGCCACCAGCAGAGAATTAGGCTCCGAAGAGGGGGGCATTCAGTACTTC. Amino acids: CATSRELGSEEGGIQYF.

V usage is TRBV6-1 and J usage is TRBJ2-7, with D possibly called TRBD1 or TRBD2 (5 bases each). Germline V gene data show CDR1 as MNHNS and CDR2 as SASEGT. The CDR3 has 15 residues. Trimming cost V 5 bases and J 1 base, with 15 bases left between them. DNA for the CDR3: TGTGCCAGCAGTCTCCTGTGGGGGATATCCTACGAGCAGTACTTC. Its protein product is CASSLLWGISYEQYF.

The sample holds many counts of this clonotype. The rearrangement links TRBV2 to TRBJ1-1, with unresolved D. Between the trimmed V and J ends, which lost 3 bases and 10 bases, there was a span of 18 bases. Germline CDR1 is SNHLY and CDR2 is FYNNEI. The CDR3 sequence is 14 residues long. In nucleotides, the CDR3 is TGTGCCAGCAGTGAGGAGTACAGTCCCCCCAGAGCTTTCTTT. Amino acid sequence: CASSEEYSPPRAFF. The full variable domain, its missing parts supplied by reference TRBV2 and TRBJ1-1, is EPEVTQTPSHQVTQMGQEVILRCVPISNHLYFYWYRQILGQKVEFLVSFYNNEISEKSEIFDDQFSVERPDGSNFTLKIRSTKLEDSAMYFCASSEEYSPPRAFFGQGTRLTVV.

This clonotype was seen at least ten times. The genes are TRBV12-3 or TRBV12-4 and TRBJ1-1, with a tentative D call TRBD1 (6 bases). The V gene lost 6 bases and the J gene lost 7 bases, with 15 bases spanning the gap. The CDR3 is made up of 13 amino acids. For the CDR3, the DNA is TGTGCCAGCAGCCTTCCGGGACACCTTGAAGCTTTCTTT. Translated: CASSLPGHLEAFF.

With respect to this clonotype: Since a much larger clone is just one base distant, this may be a read error. The V gene is TRBV6-1, the J gene TRBJ1-2, with a weak D call TRBD1 (6 bases). This CDR3 contains 13 residues. Germline V CDR1 and CDR2: MNHNS, SASEGT. The CDR3 loop reads CVSSEIYRAGYTF. Written as DNA, the CDR3 is TGTGTCAGCAGTGAGATCTACAGGGCTGGCTACACCTTC.

This clonotype was counted at least ten times. The chain carries TRBV29-1 and TRBJ2-7, with no clear D. Trimming cost V 4 bases and J 2 bases, with 6 bases left between them. The CDR3 has 11 amino acids. Germline V CDR1 and CDR2: SQVTM, ANQGSEA. CDR3 coding DNA: TGCAGCGTTGGGGGTACCTACGAGCAGTACTTC. It specifies CSVGGTYEQYF.

The table lists this clonotype with many counts. The rearrangement links TRBV18 to TRBJ2-7; 8 nucleotides agree with TRBD2. Germline CDR1 is KGHSH and CDR2 is LQKENI. After removal of 8 bases from V and 2 bases from J, the junction contained 8 bases not matched to a gene. This CDR3 has 14 residues. CDR3 coding DNA: TGTGCCAGCAGCCCCGGGCGGGGGGCCTACGAGCAGTACTTC. The encoded protein is CASSPGRGAYEQYF.

The genes are TRBV9 and TRBJ1-3; D gene uncertain. This CDR3 has 12 residues. V gave up 3 bases and J gave up 4 bases, with 5 bases separating them. Germline CDR1 and CDR2: SGDLS and YYNGEE. The CDR3 sequence is CASSALGNTIYF. The CDR3 DNA follows: TGTGCCAGCAGCGCCCTGGGAAACACCATATATTTT.

This clonotype occurred many times. The chain recombines TRBV7-2 with TRBJ2-7, with TRBD2 matching 10 bases. V shed 5 bases, J shed 4 bases, and the junction held 5 bases outside the gene matches. Per the germline V gene, CDR1 is SGHTA and CDR2 is FQGNSA. CDR3 size: 14 residues. The CDR3 DNA reads TGTGCCAGCAGCGAGACTAGCGGGTGGTACGAGCAGTACTTC. The encoded protein is CASSETSGWYEQYF.

The chain joins TRBV9 to TRBJ2-7; 7 bases fit TRBD1. After removal of 4 bases from V and 2 bases from J, the junction contained 9 bases not matched to a gene. The CDR3 loop spans 15 amino acids. CDR1 is SGDLS, CDR2 YYNGEE, per germline. The CDR3 region has the DNA TGTGCCAGCAGCCCCTCGGACAGGTCAACCTACGAGCAGTACTTC. Encoded protein: CASSPSDRSTYEQYF.

A note on this clonotype: A read error is possible here, since a much larger clone lies one base away. The CDR3 protein is CAGSFSGTSYEQYF. As DNA, the CDR3 is TGTGCCGGCAGCTTCTCAGGGACAAGTTACGAGCAGTACTTC. The chain combines TRBV11-2 with TRBJ2-7; weak D call: TRBD1 (6 bases). Germline CDR1 SGHAT, CDR2 FQNNGV. The CDR3 extends over 14 amino acids. The full variable domain, its missing parts supplied by reference TRBV11-2 and TRBJ2-7, is EAGVAQSPRYKIIEKRQSVAFWCNPISGHATLYWYQQILGQGPKLLIQFQNNGVVDDSQLPKDRFSAERLKGVDSTLKIQPAKLEDSAVYLCAGSFSGTSYEQYFGPGTRLTVT.

The chain is built from TRBV7-9 and TRBJ1-1; D unresolved. V lost 1 base to trimming and J lost 2 bases, with 11 bases between them. Germline lookup yields CDR1 SEHNR and CDR2 FQNEAQ (reference sequence). The CDR3 has 15 amino acids. In DNA, the CDR3 is TGTGCCAGCAGCTTAGTTTCACGGCTCAACACTGAAGCTTTCTTT. This codes for CASSLVSRLNTEAFF.

This clonotype was seen only a few times. The chain recombines TRBV6-1 with TRBJ2-1; D remains unclear. CDR3 length: 14 amino acids. The V gene lost 6 bases and the J gene lost 4 bases, with 13 bases spanning the gap. Germline values: CDR1 MNHNS, CDR2 SASEGT. This chain's CDR3 is CASSAASVYNEQFF. The DNA for the CDR3 is TGTGCCAGCAGCGCGGCGTCGGTGTACAATGAGCAGTTCTTC.

J is TRBJ2-3 and V is TRBV6-2 or TRBV6-3; a weak D match, TRBD2 (7 bases). V was clipped by 5 bases and J by 9 bases, with 21 bases between them. CDR1 MNHEY and CDR2 SVGEGT come from the germline V gene. There are 15 residues in the CDR3. Written as DNA, the CDR3 is TGTGCCAGCAGTGAAAGGGGGGGACCGCGCCTGACGCAGTATTTT. It translates to CASSERGGPRLTQYF.